A single sample is the source of the 20 T cell receptor beta chains below, sequenced in a study of blood T cell repertoires in COVID-19. Sequencing used immunoSEQ multiplex PCR; TCRdb keeps in-frame clones, though not all of them. The table shows over 25,000 clones, with 85% occurring only once. Specimen: peripheral blood. These receptors were collected from a man aged 55 to 69 with active COVID-19.

V gene TRBV13 combines with J gene TRBJ2-7; 7 bases line up with TRBD2. The length of the CDR3 is 14 residues. V lost 2 bases to trimming and J lost 3 bases; unmatched junction nucleotides: 4. The germline CDR1 and CDR2 sequences are PRHDT and FYEKMQ (reference sequence). The CDR3 bases are TGTGCCAGCAGCTTAAGGCTAGCGGACTACGAGCAGTACGTC. It yields the protein CASSLRLADYEQYV.

This clone was seen a single time. Other DNA sequences within the sample encode an identical CDR3. The chain carries TRBV18 and TRBJ2-3, with D tentatively TRBD2 (6 bases). The germline V gene has CDR1 KGHSH and CDR2 LQKENI. The CDR3 is 13 residues long. The V end was cut by 1 base, the J end by 5 bases, with 7 bases between. In DNA, the CDR3 is TGTGCCAGCTCACCACTGGGGGGAGATACGCAGTATTTT. Its protein is CASSPLGGDTQYF.

The CDR3 DNA sequence: TGTGCCAGCAGTGAAGCGCCGGGAGCGTTACACAATGAGCAGTTCTTC. It specifies CASSEAPGALHNEQFF. V and J are TRBV6-1 and TRBJ2-1; D is possibly TRBD2 (6 bases). Germline-derived CDR1 and CDR2 are MNHNS and SASEGT. Trimming left V 0 bases short and J 5 bases short, with 14 bases between. The CDR3 spans 16 residues.

The chain has TRBV3-1 (or the pseudogene TRBV3-2) and TRBJ2-2; D is ambiguous. Germline-derived CDR1 and CDR2 are LGHDT and YNNKEL (reference sequence). V was trimmed by 2 bases and J by 7 bases, leaving 5 bases between them. The CDR3 has 12 residues. CDR3 in amino acids: CASSQSSGELFF. In nucleotides, the CDR3 is TGTGCCAGCAGCCAATCTAGCGGGGAGCTGTTTTTT.

J is TRBJ2-1 and V is TRBV6-4; 9 bases agree with TRBD2. This CDR3 has 15 amino acids. CDR1 and CDR2 (germline): MRHNA, SNTAGT. V was pared by 2 bases and J by 11 bases, with 10 bases of the junction left unmatched. The CDR3 sequence is CASSDETSGVGKQFF. CDR3 nucleotides: TGTGCCAGCAGTGACGAGACTAGCGGAGTCGGGAAGCAGTTCTTC.

Details on this clone: It may be a read error: a sequence one base away is much more abundant. V usage is TRBV6-5 and J usage is TRBJ1-1, with TRBD1 matching 9 bases. The CDR3 loop spans 13 amino acids. Per germline, CDR1 MNHEY and CDR2 SVGAGI. V dropped 6 bases and J dropped 4; count of bases not matched to a gene: 3. CDR3 DNA: TGTGCCAGCAGCCTGACAGGGGGCACTGAAGCTTTCTTT. It translates to CASSLTGGTEAFF.

The genes are TRBV5-6 and TRBJ1-4; D uncertain. Trimming removed 3 bases at V and 0 bases at J, with 15 bases between. Per germline, CDR1 SGHDT and CDR2 YYEEEE. The CDR3 runs to 17 residues. The DNA of the CDR3 is TGTGCCAGCAGCTCTACACCGCCTGGAGCAACTAATGAAAAACTGTTTTTT. Translating it yields CASSSTPPGATNEKLFF.

This chain connects TRBV29-1 to TRBJ1-1, with 7 bases fitting TRBD1. CDR1 is SQVTM, CDR2 ANQGSEA, per germline. Trimming at V came to 6 bases and at J to 0 bases, leaving 1 base not matched to a gene. The CDR3 is 12 residues long. The CDR3 loop reads CSVGQMNTEAFF. The CDR3 DNA reads TGCAGCGTGGGACAGATGAACACTGAAGCTTTCTTT.

The chain combines TRBV4-1 with TRBJ2-1, with TRBD2 matching 7 bases. V was clipped by 0 bases and J by 1 base; unmatched bases: 6. CDR1 and CDR2 (germline): MGHRA, YSYEKL. The CDR3 runs 17 residues. In DNA, the CDR3 is TGCGCCAGCAGCCAAGATGGGGGGGTGGGATCCTACAATGAGCAGTTCTTC. Translated, it gives CASSQDGGVGSYNEQFF.

This chain connects TRBV7-6 to TRBJ2-7; 7 bases align to TRBD1. This CDR3 is built from 17 residues. The ends lost 1 base at V and 3 bases at J; junction bases unmatched: 12. CDR1 and CDR2 (germline): SGHVS, FNYEAQ. The CDR3 DNA reads TGTGCCAGCAGCTTAGGTAGTGGGCAGGGGGACCGCTACGAGCAGTACTTC. Translation gives CASSLGSGQGDRYEQYF.

The J gene is TRBJ2-3, the V gene TRBV7-2, with 11 bases aligning to TRBD2. Germline CDR1 reads SGHTA; CDR2 reads FQGNSA. The CDR3 covers 17 residues. V gave up 1 base and J gave up 2 bases; unmatched junction bases: 5. DNA of the CDR3: TGTGCCAGCAGCTTAGTGGTAGCGGGAGGGGCCACAGATACGCAGTATTTT. This sequence encodes CASSLVVAGGATDTQYF.

This chain joins TRBV11-2 and TRBJ1-1; D possibly corresponds to TRBD1 (5 bases). The CDR3 length is 14 residues. Germline V gene sequence: CDR1 SGHAT, CDR2 FQNNGV. V lost 5 bases and J 4 bases, leaving 14 bases between the germline ends. The CDR3 sequence: CASSKQGWVTEAFF. For the CDR3, the DNA is TGTGCCAGCAGCAAGCAGGGTTGGGTCACTGAAGCTTTCTTT.

CDR3 in amino acids: CATSSEGTGTYNEQFF. The CDR3 DNA reads TGTGCCACCAGCAGTGAGGGGACAGGCACCTACAATGAGCAGTTCTTC. The chain carries TRBV15 and TRBJ2-1; TRBD1 matches at 8 bases. V dropped 3 bases and J dropped 2; count of bases not matched to a gene: 6. Germline V CDR1 and CDR2: LNHNV, YYDKDF (reference sequence). CDR3 length: 16 residues.

This clone has only one observation. The chain recombines TRBV5-6 with TRBJ2-3; 11 bases are shared with TRBD2. The CDR3 loop spans 15 amino acids. CDR1 and CDR2 from the germline V gene are SGHDT and YYEEEE. The trim removed 5 bases at V and 6 bases at J, leaving 8 bases unmatched. The CDR3 protein is CASSGLAGTSDTQYF. The CDR3 DNA is TGTGCCAGCAGTGGACTAGCGGGTACATCGGATACGCAGTATTTT.

The chain joins TRBV7-2 to TRBJ2-1; D is unresolved. This CDR3 has 15 residues. The V gene lost 2 bases and the J gene lost 4 bases, with 12 bases spanning the gap. The germline V gene has CDR1 SGHTA and CDR2 FQGNSA. The CDR3 region has the DNA TGTGCCAGCAGCTTAATCTCTGACGGGTACAATGAGCAGTTCTTC. Protein sequence: CASSLISDGYNEQFF.

The chain links TRBV5-1 to TRBJ2-1; 7 bases match TRBD2. Germline CDR1 reads SGHRS; CDR2 reads YFSETQ. The CDR3 spans 16 residues. Unmatched junction bases numbered 11, after V lost 1 base and J lost 7 bases. CDR3 protein: CASSLKRGVARNEQFF. In nucleotides, the CDR3 is TGCGCCAGCAGCTTGAAGCGGGGAGTAGCGAGAAATGAGCAGTTCTTC.

V gene TRBV7-6 combines with J gene TRBJ2-2; D uncertain. Trimming pared 2 bases from V and 0 bases from J, leaving 10 bases between. CDR1 and CDR2 from the germline V gene are SGHVS and FNYEAQ. CDR3 length: 16 residues. The CDR3 DNA reads TGTGCCAGCAGCTTATCTCTCGGTTCGAACACCGGGGAGCTGTTTTTT. This encodes CASSLSLGSNTGELFF.

This clone was picked up a small number of times. The chain has TRBV10-3 and TRBJ2-5; 7 nucleotides match TRBD2. The CDR3 is 13 amino acids. Germline CDR1 ENHRY, CDR2 SYGVKD. V lost 5 bases, J lost 5 bases, and 5 bases stayed unmatched. The CDR3 nucleotides are TGTGCCATCAGTTCGACTAGCCCGGAGACCCAGTACTTC. It encodes CAISSTSPETQYF.

The chain uses TRBV24-1 and TRBJ2-2; TRBD1 matches at 9 bases. J gave up 3 bases and V 7 bases, and 2 bases lay outside the gene matches. Germline V gives CDR1 KGHDR, CDR2 SFDVKD. This CDR3 has 14 residues. CDR3 in amino acids: CATRGQGDTGELFF. In DNA, the CDR3 is TGTGCCACCAGGGGACAGGGAGACACCGGGGAGCTGTTTTTT.

This clone was seen a single time. The V and J genes are TRBV28 and TRBJ2-7, with D unclear. This CDR3 comprises 11 residues. CDR1 and CDR2 (germline): MDHEN, SYDVKM. The V end lost 3 bases, the J end lost 4 bases, and 4 bases lay between the germline ends. Here the CDR3 reads CASSLRYEQYF. The DNA of the CDR3 is TGTGCCAGCAGTTTGCGGTACGAGCAGTACTTC.